A single sample gave rise to the 18 T cell receptor beta chains below, sequenced in a study of blood T cell repertoires in COVID-19. The method was immunoSEQ multiplex PCR; TCRdb's version includes in-frame clones alone and lacks a portion of them. The data hold 200,000 to 250,000 clones, with around 88% observed a single time. The sample was peripheral blood. The receptors were sampled from an elderly man with acute or convalescent COVID-19.

V and J are TRBV6-5 and TRBJ2-5; weak D call: TRBD2 (7 bases). The CDR3 length is 15 residues. Germline V gives CDR1 MNHEY, CDR2 SVGAGI. Trimming took 4 bases from V and 1 from J, leaving 13 bases between them. The CDR3 spells CASSSPGGTQETQYF. The CDR3 DNA follows: TGTGCCAGCAGTTCCCCGGGGGGCACCCAAGAGACCCAGTACTTC.

The rearrangement uses TRBV19 and TRBJ1-1; the D gene is possibly TRBD1 (6 bases). V shed 7 bases and J shed 4 bases, with 13 bases lying between them. CDR1 and CDR2 from the germline V gene are LNHDA and SQIVND (reference sequence). This CDR3 contains 13 residues. The CDR3 coding sequence is TGTGCCAGTACCACAACAGGGCCCACTGAAGCTTTCTTT. This codes for CASTTTGPTEAFF.

The chain recombines TRBV5-1 with TRBJ1-1; 8 bases map to TRBD1. Germline CDR1 and CDR2: SGHRS and YFSETQ. CDR3 length equals 14 residues. J lost 5 bases, V lost 3 bases, and 6 bases had no gene match. CDR3 DNA sequence: TGCGCCAGCAGCTCAGGGGGCCCCGGGACTGAAGCTTTCTTT. Translated: CASSSGGPGTEAFF.

The chain couples TRBV18 to TRBJ1-1; 8 positions match TRBD1. V shed 3 bases and J 2 bases; nucleotides not matched to a gene: 11. Germline values: CDR1 KGHSH, CDR2 LQKENI. The CDR3 extends over 17 amino acids. This CDR3 is CASSPQGARITNTEAFF. The CDR3 DNA reads TGTGCCAGCTCACCTCAGGGGGCCCGTATAACAAACACTGAAGCTTTCTTT.

The chain links TRBV10-3 to TRBJ2-7, with 12 nucleotides matching TRBD1. V was pared by 2 bases and J by 7 bases, with 6 bases of the junction left unmatched. This CDR3 is built from 15 residues. The germline gives CDR1 ENHRY, CDR2 SYGVKD. The CDR3 bases are TGTGCCATCAGTGAGGCGGGACAGGGGGCGCGGGAGCAGTACTTC. This sequence encodes CAISEAGQGAREQYF.

This clone was detected a few times. This sequence joins TRBV6-5 and TRBJ1-4, with TRBD1 as a possible D gene (5 bases). The ends were cut back, 2 bases at V and 10 bases at J, with 14 bases in the middle. CDR1 is MNHEY, CDR2 SVGAGI, per germline. This CDR3 region has 14 residues. CDR3 DNA sequence: TGTGCCAGCAGTTACGAGCCCCTTGGGGCAAAACTGTTTTTT. Its translation is CASSYEPLGAKLFF.

The CDR3 DNA reads TGCGCCAGCAGCCCCGACACTAGCTCCTACAATGAGCAGTTCTTC. It translates to CASSPDTSSYNEQFF. The chain carries TRBV5-1 and TRBJ2-1; D may be TRBD2 (5 bases). Trimming took 4 bases from V and 0 from J, leaving 11 bases between them. This CDR3 spans 15 amino acids. Germline V gives CDR1 SGHRS, CDR2 YFSETQ.

In this sample, this clone turned up a few times. This chain connects TRBV5-1 to TRBJ2-5, with 11 nucleotides matching TRBD1. The V and J ends lost 1 base and 5 bases, in that order; junction bases with no gene match: 7. CDR1 is SGHRS and CDR2 is YFSETQ in the germline V gene. The CDR3 runs to 16 residues. The CDR3 is CASSLMGQGGTETQYF. In nucleotides, the CDR3 is TGCGCCAGCAGCTTGATGGGACAGGGGGGAACGGAGACCCAGTACTTC.

The chain carries TRBV20-1 and TRBJ1-1; tentative D call: TRBD1 (6 bases). The ends were cut back, 3 bases at V and 1 base at J, with 12 bases in the middle. Germline values: CDR1 DFQATT, CDR2 SNEGSKA (reference sequence). The CDR3 totals 14 residues. The CDR3 protein is CSASGGLRNTEAFF. As DNA, the CDR3 is TGCAGTGCTAGTGGGGGGCTAAGGAACACTGAAGCTTTCTTT.

V is TRBV5-8 and J is TRBJ2-7, with D perhaps matching TRBD2 (6 bases). CDR1 and CDR2 from the germline V gene are SGHTS and YDEGEE. The V and J ends lost 0 bases and 0 bases respectively, with 7 bases between them. CDR3 length: 14 residues. The CDR3 DNA reads as TGTGCCAGCAGCTTGGCCGGGGGCTCCTACGAGCAGTACTTC. Protein sequence: CASSLAGGSYEQYF.

A remark on this clone: The germline gene is not matched at one end of the junction; a read error may be the cause. The chain has TRBV7-7 and TRBJ2-7, with a tentative D call TRBD2 (5 bases). The CDR3 sequence is 13 residues long. Germline CDR1 and CDR2: SSHAT and FNYEAQ (reference sequence). The CDR3 protein is CASSSIRGSEQYF. The DNA for the CDR3 is TGTGCTAGCAGCAGCATCCGGGGATCCGAGCAGTACTTC.

This clone was detected only a few times. This chain joins TRBV4-1 and TRBJ2-7, with a tentative D call TRBD1 (5 bases). Germline V lookup: CDR1 MGHRA, CDR2 YSYEKL. The CDR3 has 15 amino acids. The V end was cut by 1 base, the J end by 3 bases, with 13 bases between. Here the CDR3 reads CASSQAPQGFYEQYF. As DNA, the CDR3 is TGCGCCAGCAGCCAAGCGCCTCAGGGTTTCTACGAGCAGTACTTC.

The V and J genes are TRBV19 and TRBJ1-1; TRBD1 agrees at 9 bases. V lost 10 bases, J lost 0 bases, and 15 bases stayed unmatched. The CDR3 covers 17 residues. Germline lookup yields CDR1 LNHDA and CDR2 SQIVND (reference sequence). This CDR3 reads CATEDRGRAPMNTEAFF. In DNA, the CDR3 is TGTGCCACCGAAGACAGGGGGAGGGCCCCTATGAACACTGAAGCTTTCTTT.

The chain recombines TRBV19 with TRBJ2-2, with D perhaps matching TRBD1 (6 bases). The length of the CDR3 is 13 residues. Germline CDR1 is LNHDA and CDR2 is SQIVND (reference sequence). The V end was cut by 9 bases, the J end by 7 bases, with 15 bases between. CDR3 protein: CASLTGIYGELFF. CDR3 bases: TGTGCCAGCCTTACAGGGATTTACGGGGAGCTGTTTTTT.

The V gene is TRBV6-6, the J gene TRBJ1-5, with D perhaps matching TRBD1 (5 bases). This CDR3 has 13 residues. Trimming left V 6 bases short and J 5 bases short, with 11 bases between. CDR1 is MNHNY, CDR2 SVGAGI, per germline (reference sequence). The CDR3 DNA is TGTGCCAGCAGCGACAGAGCCTATCAGCCCCAGCATTTT. It yields the protein CASSDRAYQPQHF.

The chain recombines TRBV7-9 with TRBJ2-7, with a tentative D call TRBD2 (6 bases). The length of the CDR3 is 12 residues. V was trimmed by 5 bases and J by 4 bases, leaving 9 bases between them. The germline V gene encodes CDR1 SEHNR and CDR2 FQNEAQ (reference sequence). CDR3 residues: CASSGGTYEQYF. The CDR3 nucleotides are TGTGCCAGCAGCGGAGGGACGTACGAGCAGTACTTC.

The chain carries TRBV28 and TRBJ1-1, with a possible D match to TRBD1 (6 bases). CDR3 length: 15 amino acids. V lost 8 bases and J 5 bases, leaving 21 bases between the germline ends. Germline assignment: CDR1 MDHEN and CDR2 SYDVKM. The CDR3 DNA sequence: TGTGCCAGCCTTATTACGGGGGGGCACGGAACTGAAGCTTTCTTT. Encoded protein: CASLITGGHGTEAFF.

This sequence joins TRBV4-3 and TRBJ1-5, with D possibly being TRBD1 (5 bases). Trimming removed 0 bases at V and 6 bases at J, with 12 bases between. From germline, CDR1 is LGHNA and CDR2 YSLEER. This CDR3 region has 15 residues. The CDR3 nucleotides read TGCGCCAGCAGCCAAGATGGGTTAGGGGTTCAGCCCCAGCATTTT. This translates into CASSQDGLGVQPQHF.